The 24 T cell receptor beta chains below were found in one sample sequenced in a study of long-term antiretroviral therapy in people with HIV. Survey-level immunoSEQ v3.0 assays were run. The assay was immunoSEQ multiplex PCR, and TCRdb's table has in-frame clones only and misses some. The repertoire holds 25,000 to 35,000 clones, with 95% as singletons. The sample in question was unsorted PBMCs, obtained 5.3 years after starting antiretroviral therapy. All receptors derive from a young man with HIV.

The chain uses TRBV28 and TRBJ2-7; maybe TRBD2 (5 bases). The CDR3 totals 14 residues. Germline V CDR1 and CDR2: MDHEN, SYDVKM. Trimming left V 6 bases short and J 7 bases short, with 19 bases between. Here the CDR3 DNA reads TGTGCCAGCAGCCCCTCAGCCCGAGTAGCGGAGCAGTACTTC. Its translation: CASSPSARVAEQYF.

This clone has just one count. This sequence joins TRBV28 and TRBJ1-1; D is undetermined. Germline loops: CDR1 MDHEN, CDR2 SYDVKM. The CDR3 length is 12 residues. Trimming shortened V by 4 bases and J by 2 bases, and 5 bases separated the two germline ends. The CDR3 DNA is TGTGCCAGCAGTTCAGGTAACACTGAAGCTTTCTTT. Encoded protein: CASSSGNTEAFF.

V usage is TRBV2 and J usage is TRBJ1-6; no clear D. The CDR3 has 15 amino acids. Germline CDR1 and CDR2: SNHLY and FYNNEI. Trimming took 0 bases from V and 6 from J, leaving 9 bases between them. The CDR3: CASSEALMANSPLHF. The CDR3 bases are TGTGCCAGCAGTGAAGCGCTTATGGCTAATTCACCCCTCCACTTT.

The chain has TRBV2 and TRBJ1-1, with D unclear. V was trimmed by 1 base and J by 11 bases, leaving 8 bases between them. CDR1 and CDR2 from the germline V gene are SNHLY and FYNNEI. The CDR3 is made up of 11 amino acids. The CDR3 nucleotides are TGTGCCAGCAGTGAAGGGGTCACGGCTTTCTTT. Translating gives CASSEGVTAFF.

J is TRBJ2-3 and V is TRBV7-6; a weak D match, TRBD2 (6 bases). The CDR3 runs 16 residues. Trimming cost V 1 base and J 2 bases, with 13 bases left between them. Germline lookup yields CDR1 SGHVS and CDR2 FNYEAQ. The CDR3 DNA follows: TGTGCCAGCAGCTTAGGGGGAGGCGGGTTCACAGATACGCAGTATTTT. The encoded protein is CASSLGGGGFTDTQYF.

The chain joins TRBV4-3 to TRBJ2-5; either TRBD1 or TRBD2 may fit D (5 bases each). This CDR3 contains 15 residues. V was shortened by 0 bases and J by 5 bases, with 13 bases between the two germline ends. From germline, CDR1 is LGHNA and CDR2 YSLEER. The CDR3 here is CASSQESGRGETQYF. CDR3 sequence (DNA): TGCGCCAGCAGCCAAGAGTCAGGGAGAGGGGAGACCCAGTACTTC.

The gene calls are TRBV9 and TRBJ2-7, with D perhaps TRBD1 or TRBD2 (5 bases each). Germline V gives CDR1 SGDLS, CDR2 YYNGEE. V lost 0 bases, J lost 3 bases, and 10 bases lay in between. The CDR3 sequence is 14 residues long. The CDR3 spells CASSVGGTDYEQYF. CDR3 coding DNA: TGTGCCAGCAGCGTAGGGGGGACCGACTACGAGCAGTACTTC.

The chain uses TRBV5-6 and TRBJ1-4; no firm D call. The CDR3 spans 14 residues. V was cut by 1 base and J by 0 bases, with 4 bases left in between. Germline CDR1 and CDR2: SGHDT and YYEEEE. CDR3 bases: TGTGCCAGCAGCTTGATCGCAACTAATGAAAAACTGTTTTTT. Protein product: CASSLIATNEKLFF.

J is TRBJ1-5 and V is TRBV23-1; 7 bases align to TRBD1. TRBV23-1 is noted as an ORF with a role that remains uncertain. The CDR3 has 18 residues. Germline trimming cut 1 base from V and 0 bases from J; bases unmatched to any gene: 9. CDR3 region: CASSQYRDRYYSNQPQHF. The CDR3 DNA sequence: TGCGCCAGCAGTCAATATCGGGACAGATATTATAGCAATCAGCCCCAGCATTTT.

The chain is built from TRBV30 and TRBJ2-7; 10 nucleotides align to TRBD2. Germline CDR1 GTSNPN, CDR2 SVGIG (reference sequence). The CDR3 consists of 15 residues. V shed 2 bases and J 3 bases; nucleotides not matched to a gene: 7. Written as DNA, the CDR3 is TGTGCCTGGAGTAAGGAGGGACTAGCGCTCTACGAGCAGTACTTC. Amino acids: CAWSKEGLALYEQYF.

V usage is TRBV19 and J usage is TRBJ2-7; TRBD2 matches 8 bases. CDR3 length: 15 residues. V was pared by 3 bases and J by 0 bases, with 4 bases of the junction left unmatched. Per germline, CDR1 LNHDA and CDR2 SQIVND (reference sequence). The CDR3 nucleotides read TGTGCCAGTAGTATCGGGCTAGCGGGCTCCTACGAGCAGTACTTC. Translation gives CASSIGLAGSYEQYF.

V is TRBV18 and J is TRBJ2-7; TRBD1 agrees at 12 bases. The V gene's germline CDR1 is KGHSH and CDR2 LQKENI. CDR3 size: 19 residues. The ends lost 3 bases at V and 2 bases at J; junction bases unmatched: 14. CDR3 region: CASSPPGTGGNGYTYEQYF. DNA of the CDR3: TGTGCCAGCTCACCTCCCGGGACAGGGGGCAATGGGTACACCTACGAGCAGTACTTC.

This clone was observed a single time. The rearrangement joins TRBV7-8 to TRBJ2-4; 7 nucleotides match TRBD1. The CDR3 runs 15 residues. The V segment lost 4 bases and the J segment 4 bases; nucleotides outside the gene matches: 7. Germline values: CDR1 SGHVS, CDR2 FQNEAQ. The CDR3 sequence is CASSSLDRAKNIQYF. The CDR3 DNA is TGTGCCAGCAGCTCCCTCGACAGGGCTAAAAACATTCAGTACTTC.

V and J are TRBV14 and TRBJ1-3, with D perhaps matching TRBD1 (6 bases). CDR3 length equals 16 residues. Germline V gene sequence: CDR1 SGHDN, CDR2 FVKESK. The V gene lost 4 bases and the J gene lost 4 bases, with 17 bases spanning the gap. CDR3 bases: TGTGCCAGCAGCCCACGAATACAGGGTTCCGGAAACACCATATATTTT. Translation gives CASSPRIQGSGNTIYF. The full variable domain, its missing parts supplied by reference TRBV14 and TRBJ1-3, is EAGVTQFPSHSVIEKGQTVTLRCDPISGHDNLYWYRRVMGKEIKFLLHFVKESKQDESGMPNNRFLAERTGGTYSTLKVQPAELEDSGVYFCASSPRIQGSGNTIYFGEGSWLTVV.

The chain links TRBV7-6 to TRBJ1-5; 8 bases map to TRBD1. The CDR3 is made up of 17 amino acids. Germline V lookup: CDR1 SGHVS, CDR2 FNYEAQ. The trim removed 4 bases at V and 0 bases at J, leaving 8 bases unmatched. Here the CDR3 reads CASSSGTGHYSNQPQHF. CDR3 coding DNA: TGTGCCAGCAGCTCTGGGACAGGACATTATAGCAATCAGCCCCAGCATTTT.

The gene calls are TRBV19 and TRBJ1-2; D is possibly TRBD1 (6 bases). Germline CDR1 reads LNHDA; CDR2 reads SQIVND (reference sequence). V lost 3 bases and J lost 3, with 11 bases in between. This CDR3 comprises 14 residues. CDR3 coding DNA: TGTGCCAGTAGTATTGCGCCAGGGGACTATGGCTACACCTTC. Translating it yields CASSIAPGDYGYTF. Full variable domain (remainder filled in from reference TRBV19 and TRBJ1-2): DGGITQSPKYLFRKEGQNVTLSCEQNLNHDAMYWYRQDPGQGLRLIYYSQIVNDFQKGDIAEGYSVSREKKESFPLTVTSAQKNPTAFYLCASSIAPGDYGYTFGSGTRLTVV.

This chain links TRBV2 with TRBJ2-2, with D unresolved. Trimming cost V 4 bases and J 6 bases, with 9 bases left between them. Germline lookup yields CDR1 SNHLY and CDR2 FYNNEI. This CDR3 spans 13 amino acids. The CDR3 here is CASSVISSGELFF. Written as DNA, the CDR3 is TGTGCCAGCAGTGTAATAAGCTCCGGGGAGCTGTTTTTT.

This clone was found once. V is TRBV5-4 and J is TRBJ2-1; 10 nucleotides match TRBD2. This CDR3 spans 15 amino acids. The junction had 3 bases not matched to a gene; V was cut back by 6 bases and J by 0 bases. CDR1 is SGHNT and CDR2 is YYREEE in the germline V gene (reference sequence). The CDR3 spells CASKLAGFSYNEQFF. The CDR3 DNA reads TGTGCCAGCAAACTAGCGGGGTTCTCCTACAATGAGCAGTTCTTC.

V usage is TRBV9 and J usage is TRBJ2-3; D perhaps matches TRBD2 (7 bases). Trimming took 3 bases from V and 0 from J, leaving 14 bases between them. Germline values: CDR1 SGDLS, CDR2 YYNGEE. The length of the CDR3 is 16 residues. CDR3 sequence reads: CASSGGGPASTDTQYF. The CDR3 nucleotides are TGTGCCAGCAGCGGGGGGGGGCCCGCTAGCACAGATACGCAGTATTTT.

The chain couples TRBV6-6 to TRBJ1-5; D is unresolved. The CDR3 runs 12 residues. Germline V gene data show CDR1 as MNHNY and CDR2 as SVGAGI (reference sequence). Trimming took 5 bases from V and 4 from J, leaving 6 bases between them. DNA for the CDR3: TGTGCCAGCAGTGGATTTAATCAGCCCCAGCATTTT. This gives the protein CASSGFNQPQHF.

The chain carries TRBV6-5 and TRBJ2-7, with D possibly being TRBD1 or TRBD2 (5 bases each). V lost 6 bases and J lost 2, with 17 bases in between. Germline V gene sequence: CDR1 MNHEY, CDR2 SVGAGI. CDR3 length: 15 residues. The DNA of the CDR3 is TGTGCCAGCAGGTACCTCCGGGACGGTACCTACGAGCAGTACTTC. It translates to CASRYLRDGTYEQYF.

The V call is TRBV5-4, the J call TRBJ2-5, with 14 bases that match TRBD2. CDR1 SGHNT and CDR2 YYREEE come from the germline V gene (reference sequence). V lost 0 bases and J lost 5; bases outside the gene matches: 6. This CDR3 comprises 17 residues. The CDR3 nucleotides are TGTGCCAGCAGCTTGGGGGGACTAGCGGGAGTCGCGGAGACCCAGTACTTC. Amino acid sequence: CASSLGGLAGVAETQYF.

The chain employs TRBV5-1 and TRBJ2-5; TRBD1 is a possible D gene (5 bases). The ends were cut back, 5 bases at V and 2 bases at J, with 13 bases in the middle. Germline CDR1 and CDR2: SGHRS and YFSETQ. CDR3 length equals 14 residues. The CDR3 bases are TGCGCCAGCAGTCCCCAGGGATCGCAAGAGACCCAGTACTTC. Protein: CASSPQGSQETQYF.

V usage is TRBV5-6 and J usage is TRBJ2-1; TRBD1 or TRBD2 may be the D gene (5 bases each). Trimming removed 0 bases at V and 0 bases at J, with 7 bases between. Germline CDR1 SGHDT, CDR2 YYEEEE. The CDR3 is 15 residues long. In DNA, the CDR3 is TGTGCCAGCAGCTTGGGGGGGAGCTCCTACAATGAGCAGTTCTTC. Amino acid sequence: CASSLGGSSYNEQFF.